This T cell receptor beta chain comes out of a study of blood T cell repertoires in COVID-19. Adults between roughly 18 and 89 years of age took part from under 25 US areas. Assignment of participants to cohorts was predicated upon participant-reported clinical history. Trimming stripped 0 bases from V and 5 bases from J, with 13 bases between. This CDR3 has 15 amino acids. The V gene's germline CDR1 is LGHDT and CDR2 YNNKEL (reference sequence). Original analysis: How many nucleated cells were present was estimated from reference gene primer amplification. Sequencing was performed with immunoSEQ multiplex PCR; in TCRdb, only in-frame clones are kept and a portion is missing. D and trimming come from the DNA, and the V and J calls and clone size come from that table. The repertoire holds approximately 140,000 clones, with approximately 87% as singletons.

The origin of this receptor is a man between 50 and 59 years old in a cohort exposed to, infected with or recovered from COVID-19 (not recorded which). The chain couples TRBV3-1 (or the pseudogene TRBV3-2) to TRBJ2-5; D is possibly TRBD1 (7 bases). Material: PBMCs or T cells enriched from blood (not recorded which). The CDR3 nucleotides read TGTGCCAGCAGCCAAGACTTGACAGGGAGGGAGACCCAGTACTTC. Its protein product is CASSQDLTGRETQYF.